This TCR beta chain is drawn from a study of cytomegalovirus exposure and HLA in healthy donors. Whole-study results and caveats: TCR beta V- and J-gene trimming was later associated with a missense DCLRE1C variant.

Primers included in the PCR were 60 Vbeta and 13 Jbeta primers. Profiled with immunoSEQ multiplex PCR; TCRdb holds only in-frame clones, not every one. The data show 40,000 to 45,000 clones, with approximately 86% seen just once and around 8% held by the top ten. About this clone: Its specificity is unknown.

The sequence was obtained from a woman aged 40 to 49 in good health and CMV-seropositive. The sequenced sample was PBMCs.

CDR3 nucleotides: TGTGCCAGCAGTGGACGAAGGGGGCCTAGCTCCTACGAGCAGTACTTC. Protein product: CASSGRRGPSSYEQYF. This rearrangement joins TRBV6-1 to TRBJ2-7, with 7 bases identical to TRBD1. CDR1 and CDR2 (germline): MNHNS, SASEGT. The CDR3 runs to 16 residues. Trimming cost V 4 bases and J 0 bases; bases outside gene matches: 9.